This is a list of T cell receptor beta chains from one sample in a study of regulatory and conventional T cells in breast cancer. TCRdb recomputed calls from the PCR reads with MiXCR, one row per CDR3 protein. The repertoire includes 1,300 or so distinct CDR3 sequences, around three quarters of them detected once, and around 4.7% sits in the top ten. The sequencing sample was made of regulatory T cells from blood. Receptor source: a male donor in good health. The conserved cysteine and the conserved F or W are not part of the CDR3 here. Size tells how often a clone was seen (once, few, many) or the class of an expanded clone, and some rows leave it out.

J gene | clone size | V gene | CDR3 protein
TRBJ2-1 | - | TRBV7-2 | ASSLGRVSLF
TRBJ2-5 | - | TRBV12-3/TRBV12-4 | ASSHDPWVRAQGETQY
TRBJ1-1 | - | TRBV5-1 | ASSLGTGNTEAF
TRBJ2-5 | once | TRBV4-2 | ASSQGPGLVQREETQY
TRBJ1-2 | - | TRBV5-1 | ASSSGQNYGYT
TRBJ2-1 | - | TRBV5-6 | ASSLGDRSYNEQF
TRBJ1-6 | - | TRBV6-6 | ASSFGTERPNSPLH
TRBJ2-7 | - | TRBV12-3/TRBV12-4 | ASRATGRYEQY
TRBJ2-7 | - | TRBV20-1 | SARPRTPAEY
TRBJ1-5 | few | TRBV20-1 | SAAIYSNQPQH
TRBJ1-2 | - | TRBV20-1 | SARDQFREQGRGYT
TRBJ2-1 | - | TRBV24-1 | ATSVSGQSYNEQF
TRBJ2-1 | - | TRBV7-8 | ASSLDRHNEQF
TRBJ2-7 | - | TRBV7-2 | ASSLARAYEQY
TRBJ1-2 | - | TRBV20-1 | SASATDRGYYGYT
TRBJ2-5 | - | TRBV7-2 | ASSLLGRETQY
TRBJ2-7 | once | TRBV18 | ASSPLPTGAYEQY
TRBJ2-5 | few | TRBV6-5 | ASSLEAGATQY
TRBJ1-5 | - | TRBV20-1 | SAPTGTFNQPQH